This note documents a single T cell receptor beta chain sequence. CDR1 and CDR2 (germline): MNHEY, SVGAGI. The CDR3 is 16 residues long. Trimming stripped 4 bases from V and 3 bases from J, with 16 bases between. This sample was included in a study of blood T cell repertoires in COVID-19. The repertoire was sequenced with immunoSEQ multiplex PCR; TCRdb's copy has only in-frame clones and lacks some. The sample has 200,000 to 250,000 clones; 81% are singletons. This sequence was found in a man in his forties who had recovered from COVID-19. Sequencing was carried out using PBMCs or T cells enriched from blood (not recorded which). V gene TRBV6-5 combines with J gene TRBJ1-5; D might be TRBD1 (5 bases). CDR3 sequence: CASSSDPGGNNQPQHF. The CDR3 DNA is TGTGCCAGCAGTTCGGACCCGGGGGGAAACAATCAGCCCCAGCATTTT.